The source of this T cell receptor (beta chain) is a study of blood T cell repertoires in COVID-19 (TCRdb year 2020). General notes on the study: Collaborator samples came from the United States, Italy and Spain and covered acute and convalescent phases of COVID-19. The material from the prospective study consisted of cDNA or gDNA derived from T cells, B-cell-depleted T cells, or PBMCs. Subjects who had been exposed to COVID-19, were actively infected with it, or had recovered from it provided the deeply sampled blood TCRbeta repertoires that made up the dataset. The repertoires were made available in a free public database intended to serve as a resource for research on the immune response to SARS-CoV-2. The samples were drawn from two sources: the first 160 participants of the ongoing ImmuneRACE study, and 1,200 or so subjects contributed by 6 global collaborators. The sample metadata nearly always contained a de-identified subject ID, COVID-19 status, age in years and sex. HLA class I and class II types, where available, came from metadata supplied by the sample provider rather than from assay-based typing. Points the paper makes about the study in general: The amount of clinical and demographic metadata varied by source and participant and was provided uncurated.

In the prospective study, participants were roughly 18 to 100 years old, resided in about two dozen geographic areas of the United States, and were enrolled through a virtual design. In the prospective study, participants were assigned to cohorts based on the clinical history participants reported in a screening survey and a study questionnaire. Exposed participants had been in contact, within 2 weeks of entering the study, with a person who had a PCR-confirmed or clinician-diagnosed case of COVID-19. Each participant in the prospective study had whole blood, serum and a nasopharyngeal or oropharyngeal swab collected by mobile phlebotomists. Participants in the prospective study had the option to provide additional blood draws and questionnaires over an approximately two-month period. Before DNA extraction, prospective study blood samples were shipped either frozen or at room temperature. TCRbeta CDR3 regions were amplified from genomic DNA using the immunoSEQ Assay, a bias-controlled multiplex PCR. Regarding the original processing steps: The number of nucleated cells in each sample was estimated by amplification of reference gene primers within the assay. To quantify the absolute abundance of each unique TCRbeta CDR3 rearrangement, sequence reads were collapsed and filtered. Productive Simpson clonality was computed per sample as the square root of Simpson's diversity index over productive rearrangements. This is the immuneACCESS table as TCRdb keeps it, with only in-frame sequences that have V and J called. A part of the clones is gone; compared with another copy, unresolved V genes explain less than half, and the rest is unexplained. V and J calls and clone size come straight from that table; D and trimming were deduced from the DNA. The sample table records under 450,000 clones; roughly nine tenths of these occur just once. Jointly, the top ten make up roughly 0.9% of the sample.

Concerning this clone: The clone's antigen remains unknown. Base quality data are lacking; no much larger clone is found one base away.

Specimen: PBMCs or T cells enriched from blood (not recorded which). This sequence originates from a woman between 35 and 50 years old who had been exposed to COVID-19.

The CDR3 region: CASSSAVGKAFF. The DNA sequence is as follows: TGTGCCAGCAGCTCAGCCGTGGGCAAAGCTTTCTTT. The chain was built from TRBV7-9 and TRBJ1-1; a confident D gene designation cannot be given. Sequences SEHNR (CDR1) and FQNEAQ (CDR2) are obtained from the germline V gene (reference sequence). The CDR3 has 12 amino acids, counting the end cysteine and phenylalanine. Only the CDR3 part of the read is kept: 36 bases, read in frame from the first base. The V end loses 4 bases and the J end loses 9 bases, and a stretch of 12 bases separates them. This CDR3, with the reference TRBV7-9 and TRBJ1-1 proteins standing in past its ends, gives the full variable domain DTGVSQNPRHKITKRGQNVTFRCDPISEHNRLYWYRQTLGQGPEFLTYFQNEAQLEKSRLLSDRFSAERPKGSFSTLEIQRTEQGDSAMYLCASSSAVGKAFFGQGTRLTVV.